This T cell receptor beta chain emerged from a study of early T cells in non-severe SARS-CoV-2 infection. Across the whole study: The sequenced material was bulk RNA from unsorted whole blood, and its chains were unpaired.

Unique molecular identifiers were affixed to single, distinct cDNA molecules. TCRdb itself ran the 5' RACE reads through MiXCR, one entry per CDR3 protein. The sample carries just over 95,000 distinct CDR3 sequences, around 10% recorded once. This CDR3 is built from 15 residues. CDR1 is LNHDA and CDR2 is SQIVND in the germline V gene (reference sequence). Losses at the gene ends were 3 bases for V and 1 base for J; bases not matched to a gene: 4. The sample holds one count of this clonotype. Its target is not known. General study points: Anti-spike CD8 responses were favored by VDJdb matching, which missed private and CD4 specificities.

The sequence came from an adult who was a healthcare worker with PCR-confirmed SARS-CoV-2 infection or an uninfected control (not recorded which). Sequenced here: whole blood, sampled at baseline. J is TRBJ2-3 and V is TRBV19, with 7 bases aligning to TRBD1. CDR3 DNA sequence: TGTGCCAGTAGTATCCGACAGGGAGGCACAGATACGCAGTATTTT. Translating gives CASSIRQGGTDTQYF. Complete variable domain (other parts from reference TRBV19 and TRBJ2-3): DGGITQSPKYLFRKEGQNVTLSCEQNLNHDAMYWYRQDPGQGLRLIYYSQIVNDFQKGDIAEGYSVSREKKESFPLTVTSAQKNPTAFYLCASSIRQGGTDTQYFGPGTRLTVL.